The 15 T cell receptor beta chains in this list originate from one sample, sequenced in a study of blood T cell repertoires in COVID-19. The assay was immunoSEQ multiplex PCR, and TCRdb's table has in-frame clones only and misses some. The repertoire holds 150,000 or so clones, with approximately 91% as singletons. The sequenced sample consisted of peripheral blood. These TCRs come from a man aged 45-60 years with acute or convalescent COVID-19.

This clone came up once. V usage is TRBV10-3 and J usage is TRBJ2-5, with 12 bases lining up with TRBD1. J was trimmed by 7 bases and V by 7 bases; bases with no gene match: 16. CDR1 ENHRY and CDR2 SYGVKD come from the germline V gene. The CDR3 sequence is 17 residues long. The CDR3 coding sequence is TGTGCCATCACCGGCGAGGTTGGGACAGGGGGCGTGGGGACCCAGTACTTC. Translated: CAITGEVGTGGVGTQYF.

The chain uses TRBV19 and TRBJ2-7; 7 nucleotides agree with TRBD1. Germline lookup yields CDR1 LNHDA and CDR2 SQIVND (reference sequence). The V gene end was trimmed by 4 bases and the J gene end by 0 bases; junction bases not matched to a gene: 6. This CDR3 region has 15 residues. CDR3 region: CASSNRGGNSYEQYF. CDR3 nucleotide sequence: TGTGCCAGTAGTAACAGGGGCGGTAACTCCTACGAGCAGTACTTC.

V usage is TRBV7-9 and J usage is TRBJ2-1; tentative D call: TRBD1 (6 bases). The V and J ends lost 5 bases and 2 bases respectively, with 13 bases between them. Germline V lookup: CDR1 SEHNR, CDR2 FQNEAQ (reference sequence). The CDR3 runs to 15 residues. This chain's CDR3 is CASSPLDSPYNEQFF. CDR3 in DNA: TGTGCCAGCAGCCCCCTGGACAGCCCCTACAATGAGCAGTTCTTC.

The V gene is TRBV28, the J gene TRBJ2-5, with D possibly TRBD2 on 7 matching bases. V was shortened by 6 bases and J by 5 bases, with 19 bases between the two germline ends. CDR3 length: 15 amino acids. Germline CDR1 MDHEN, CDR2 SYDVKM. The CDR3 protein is CASRPTGRVKETQYF. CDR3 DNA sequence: TGTGCCAGCAGACCTACAGGGAGGGTAAAGGAGACCCAGTACTTC.

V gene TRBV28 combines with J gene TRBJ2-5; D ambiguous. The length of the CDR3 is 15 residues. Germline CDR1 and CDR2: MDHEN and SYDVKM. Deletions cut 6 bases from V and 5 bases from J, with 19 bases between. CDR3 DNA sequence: TGTGCCAGCAGCAGACCAGGTGCCACTCGGGAGACCCAGTACTTC. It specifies CASSRPGATRETQYF.

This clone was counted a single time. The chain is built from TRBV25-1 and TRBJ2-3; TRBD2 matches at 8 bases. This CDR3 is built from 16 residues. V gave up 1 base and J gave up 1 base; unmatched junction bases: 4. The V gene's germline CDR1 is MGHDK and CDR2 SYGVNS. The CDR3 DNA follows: TGTGCCAGCAGTGAATCGGCTAGCGGGCGCACAGATACGCAGTATTTT. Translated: CASSESASGRTDTQYF. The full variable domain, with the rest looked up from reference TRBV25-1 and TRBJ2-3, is EADIYQTPRYLVIGTGKKITLECSQTMGHDKMYWYQQDPGMELHLIHYSYGVNSTEKGDLSSESTVSRIRTEHFPLTLESARPSHTSQYLCASSESASGRTDTQYFGPGTRLTVL.

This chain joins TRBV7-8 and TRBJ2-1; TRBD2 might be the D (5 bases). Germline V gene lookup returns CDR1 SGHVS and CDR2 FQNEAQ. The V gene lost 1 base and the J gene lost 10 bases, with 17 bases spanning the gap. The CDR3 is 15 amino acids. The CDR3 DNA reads TGTGCCAGCAGCTTAGACCCCCTTAGGGAGCGAGAGCAGTTCTTC. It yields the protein CASSLDPLREREQFF.

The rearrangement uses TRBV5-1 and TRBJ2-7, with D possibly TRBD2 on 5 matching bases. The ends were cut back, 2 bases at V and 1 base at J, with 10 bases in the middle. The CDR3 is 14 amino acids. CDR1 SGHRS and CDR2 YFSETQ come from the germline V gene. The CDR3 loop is CASSLGLISYEQYF. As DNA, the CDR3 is TGCGCCAGCAGCTTAGGACTGATTTCCTACGAGCAGTACTTC. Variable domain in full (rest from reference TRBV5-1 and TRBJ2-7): KAGVTQTPRYLIKTRGQQVTLSCSPISGHRSVSWYQQTPGQGLQFLFEYFSETQRNKGNFPGRFSGRQFSNSRSEMNVSTLELGDSALYLCASSLGLISYEQYFGPGTRLTVT.

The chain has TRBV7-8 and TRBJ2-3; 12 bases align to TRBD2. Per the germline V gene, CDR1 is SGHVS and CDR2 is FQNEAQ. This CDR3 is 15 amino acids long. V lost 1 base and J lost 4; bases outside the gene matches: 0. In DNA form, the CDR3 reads TGTGCCAGCAGCTTAGGACTAGCGGGAGCAGATACGCAGTATTTT. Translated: CASSLGLAGADTQYF.

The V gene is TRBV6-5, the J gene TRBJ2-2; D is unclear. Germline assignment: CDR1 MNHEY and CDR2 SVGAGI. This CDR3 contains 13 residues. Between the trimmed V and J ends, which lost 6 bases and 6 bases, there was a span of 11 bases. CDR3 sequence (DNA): TGTGCCAGCAGGCCGAGTTACTCCGGGGAGCTGTTTTTT. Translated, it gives CASRPSYSGELFF.

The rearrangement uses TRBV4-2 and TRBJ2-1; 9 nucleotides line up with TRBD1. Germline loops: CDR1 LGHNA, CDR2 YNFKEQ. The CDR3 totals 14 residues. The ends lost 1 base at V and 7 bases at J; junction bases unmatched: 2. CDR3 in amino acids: CASSQGDRENEQFF. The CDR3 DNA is TGTGCCAGCAGCCAAGGGGACAGGGAGAATGAGCAGTTCTTC.

This chain's CDR3 is CASSSMADSSYNEQFF. The CDR3 DNA follows: TGTGCCAGCAGCTCAATGGCGGATAGCTCCTACAATGAGCAGTTCTTC. The chain is built from TRBV7-3 and TRBJ2-1; D unresolved. The V end lost 4 bases, the J end lost 0 bases, and 13 bases lay between the germline ends. The CDR3 is made up of 16 amino acids. Per the germline V gene, CDR1 is SGHTA and CDR2 is FQGTGA.

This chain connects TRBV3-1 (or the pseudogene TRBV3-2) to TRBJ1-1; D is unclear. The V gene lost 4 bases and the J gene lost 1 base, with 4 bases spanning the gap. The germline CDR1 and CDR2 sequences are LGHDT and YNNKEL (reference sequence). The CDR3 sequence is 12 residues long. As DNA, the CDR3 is TGTGCCAGCAGCCTATCGAACACTGAAGCTTTCTTT. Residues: CASSLSNTEAFF.

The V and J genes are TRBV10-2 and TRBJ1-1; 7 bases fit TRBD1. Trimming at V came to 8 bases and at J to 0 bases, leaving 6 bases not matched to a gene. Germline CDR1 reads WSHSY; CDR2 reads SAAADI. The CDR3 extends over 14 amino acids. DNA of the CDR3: TGCGCCAGCGGACGACAGGGAATGAACACTGAAGCTTTCTTT. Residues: CASGRQGMNTEAFF.

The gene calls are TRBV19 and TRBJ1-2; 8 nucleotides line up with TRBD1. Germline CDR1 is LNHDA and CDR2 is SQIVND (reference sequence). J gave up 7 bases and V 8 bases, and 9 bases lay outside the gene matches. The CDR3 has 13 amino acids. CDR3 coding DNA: TGTGCCAGTGCCGGCGACAGGGGAAGTGGCTACACCTTC. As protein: CASAGDRGSGYTF.